The subject of this entry is one T cell receptor beta chain. Antigen: not known. It may be a read error: a sequence one base away is much more abundant. The sample belongs to a study of T cells in Graves' hyperthyroidism and ophthalmopathy. Study-wide background: Peripheral blood collection took place at initial diagnosis, before any treatment.

Those patients with uncontrolled infection, other autoimmune disease, pregnancy or lactation were excluded. This sample holds PBMCs from less than 13 ml fresh peripheral blood. Regarding the study as a whole: Onset of ophthalmopathy came a median roughly 6.5 months after the model predicted it.

The CDR3 is made up of 17 amino acids. Germline lookup yields CDR1 SGHNT and CDR2 YYREEE (reference sequence). Amplified TCR beta CDR3 regions derived from RNA transcripts. The HTBI set primed first-round TCR CDR3 RT-PCR. Using its own MiXCR run on the multiplex PCR reads, TCRdb lists one record per CDR3 protein. This repertoire shows under 350,000 distinct CDR3 sequences, 15% to 20% found once; its top ten account for around 50%. The sample comprised blood. This sequence joins TRBV5-4 and TRBJ1-4; the D gene is possibly TRBD1 (5 bases). The TCR originated in a woman in her forties or fifties with Graves' hyperthyroidism. CDR3 DNA sequence: TGTGCCAGCACCAACGACTGGGGCATGGCAACTAATGAAAAACTGTCTTTT. Its protein product is CASTNDWGMATNEKLSF.